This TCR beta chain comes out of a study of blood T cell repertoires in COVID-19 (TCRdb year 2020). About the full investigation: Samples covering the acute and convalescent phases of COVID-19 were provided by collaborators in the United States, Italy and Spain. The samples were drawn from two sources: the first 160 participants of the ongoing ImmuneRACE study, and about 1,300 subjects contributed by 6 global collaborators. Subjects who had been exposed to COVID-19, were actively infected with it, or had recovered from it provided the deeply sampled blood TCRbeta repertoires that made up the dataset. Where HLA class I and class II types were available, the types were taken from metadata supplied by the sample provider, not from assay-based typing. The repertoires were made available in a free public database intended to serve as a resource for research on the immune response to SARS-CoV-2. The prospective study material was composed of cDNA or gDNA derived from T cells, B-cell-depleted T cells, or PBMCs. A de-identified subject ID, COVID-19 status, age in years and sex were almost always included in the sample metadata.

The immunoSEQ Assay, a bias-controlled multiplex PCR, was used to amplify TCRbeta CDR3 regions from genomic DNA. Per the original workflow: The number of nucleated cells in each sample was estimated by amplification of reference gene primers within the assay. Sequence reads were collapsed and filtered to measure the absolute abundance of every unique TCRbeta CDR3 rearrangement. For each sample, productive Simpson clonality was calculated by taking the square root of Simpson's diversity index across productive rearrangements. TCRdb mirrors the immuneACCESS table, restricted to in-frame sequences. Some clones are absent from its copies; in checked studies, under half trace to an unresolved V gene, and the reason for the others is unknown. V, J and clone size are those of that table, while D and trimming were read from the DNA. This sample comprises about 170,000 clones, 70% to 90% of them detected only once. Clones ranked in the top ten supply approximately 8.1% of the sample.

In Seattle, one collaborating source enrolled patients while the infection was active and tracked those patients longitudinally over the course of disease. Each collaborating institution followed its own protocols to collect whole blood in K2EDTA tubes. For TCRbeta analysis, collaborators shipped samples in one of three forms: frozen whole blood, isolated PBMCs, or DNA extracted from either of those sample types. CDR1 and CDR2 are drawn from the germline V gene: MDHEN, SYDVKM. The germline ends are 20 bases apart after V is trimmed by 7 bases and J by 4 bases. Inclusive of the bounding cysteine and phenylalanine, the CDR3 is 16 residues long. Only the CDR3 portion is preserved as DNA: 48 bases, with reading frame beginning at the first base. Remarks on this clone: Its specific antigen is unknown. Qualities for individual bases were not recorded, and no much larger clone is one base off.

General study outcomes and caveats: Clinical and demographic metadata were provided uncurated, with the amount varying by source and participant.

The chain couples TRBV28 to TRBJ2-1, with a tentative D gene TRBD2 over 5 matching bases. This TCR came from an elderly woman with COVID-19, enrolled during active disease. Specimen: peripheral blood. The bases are TGTGCCAGCACCGGGCGGGCCATCCTTTTTTACAATGAGCAGTTCTTC. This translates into CASTGRAILFYNEQFF.